This TCR beta chain was found in a study of blood T cell repertoires in COVID-19. Profiled with immunoSEQ multiplex PCR; TCRdb holds only in-frame clones, not every one. The table records over 200,000 clones, 75% to 90% of them present only once. The TCR originated in a human donor in a cohort sampled during active COVID-19. Sequencing used peripheral blood.

The CDR3 protein is CASSPGTSGNNEQFF. In DNA form, the CDR3 reads TGTGCCAGCTCACCCGGGACTAGCGGAAACAATGAGCAGTTCTTC. This sequence joins TRBV18 and TRBJ2-1; TRBD2 agrees at 11 bases. J lost 5 bases, V lost 3 bases, and 3 bases had no gene match. The germline V gene encodes CDR1 KGHSH and CDR2 LQKENI. The CDR3 is 15 residues long.